The clone carrying this TCR beta chain was seen just once. What it recognizes is unknown. The data stem from a study of Ad26.COV2.S vaccination and SARS-CoV-2 variants. At the level of the study: Ad26.COV2.S was injected intramuscularly once or twice, 56 days apart.

Clones were read by immunoSEQ multiplex PCR, and TCRdb kept only the in-frame ones, dropping some. The sample has fewer than 900,000 clones; roughly nine tenths are singletons. Study observations and caveats: An underestimation of total T cell responses may have resulted from the TCR breadth and depth analyses. Those who received the vaccine showed greater spike-specific TCR breadth than those given placebo. The authors reported substantial breadth in spike-specific CD8+ and CD4+ T cell responses after vaccination.

Germline loops: CDR1 SQVTM, CDR2 ANQGSEA. Trimming shortened V by 4 bases and J by 5 bases, and 30 bases separated the two germline ends. This CDR3 has 18 residues. The treatment is: around 19 received Ad26.COV2.S at low or high dose, single or two shots; about 5 received placebo; per-sample allocation not given. Specimen acquisition occurred on day 63 following the initial vaccine or placebo injection. The TCR was taken from a person between 18 and 65 years old who received the Ad26.COV2.S COVID-19 vaccine or a placebo. The sequencing used peripheral blood, collected in a trial of Ad26.COV2.S vaccine versus placebo. The gene calls are TRBV29-1 and TRBJ2-7; D tentatively fits TRBD1 or TRBD2 (6 bases each). The CDR3 bases are TGCAGCGTTGGCTCGAGTAGGGACAATTACTTGAGGGGGGACGAGCAGTACTTC. Residues: CSVGSSRDNYLRGDEQYF.